Detailed here is one T cell receptor beta chain. There are 14 residues in the CDR3. CDR1 is KGHSH and CDR2 is LQKENI in the germline V gene. Deletions cut 5 bases from V and 6 bases from J, with 15 bases between. The data were taken from a study of blood T cell repertoires in COVID-19. About the research overall: Italy, Spain and the United States were the sources of the convalescent and acute COVID-19 samples. The analysed material was cDNA or gDNA that came from T cells, B-cell-depleted T cells, or PBMCs.

For recovered donors of Cohort 3, there were two negative PCRs, clearance, or symptom resolution. Under the authors' procedure: The assay estimated nucleated cells by amplifying reference gene primers. Clones were read by immunoSEQ multiplex PCR, and TCRdb kept only the in-frame ones, dropping some. That table furnishes V, J and clone size, whereas the DNA furnished D and trimming. Altogether more than 250,000 clones are present, approximately 90% being singletons, with the ten largest covering approximately 6%. This clonotype originated in a middle-aged woman who had recovered from COVID-19. The genes are TRBV18 and TRBJ2-3; D may be TRBD1 (6 bases). The specimen was PBMCs or T cells enriched from blood (not recorded which). CDR3 protein: CASSRQARMDTQYF. The CDR3 coding sequence is TGTGCCAGCTCAAGACAGGCGAGGATGGATACGCAGTATTTT.